This note documents a single T cell receptor (beta chain) sequence. Its antigen is still unknown. CDR3 length: 15 residues. Trimming took 3 bases from V and 1 from J, leaving 10 bases between them. Germline V gives CDR1 MNHNS, CDR2 SASEGT. This entry is derived from a study of shared clonotypes between healthy human individuals. Study results and limitations: Sharing across four donors was highest in naive CD4 (roughly 5%) and lowest in memory CD8 (roughly 0.4%).

In the sorted-subset replicate PCRs, approximately 200 ng DNA, tens of thousands of T cell genomes, was used. Authors' data handling: Filtering differed for immunoSEQ, which gave only junction sequences without quality scores. Libraries were prepared by immunoSEQ multiplex PCR; TCRdb keeps only in-frame clonotypes and omits some of them. The V and J calls and clone size were taken over from that table, and D and trimming were inferred from the DNA. There are over 1.4 million clones in the sample; around 97% occur only once, and approximately 1% lies in the top ten. The chain is built from TRBV6-1 and TRBJ1-5; TRBD1 might be the D (5 bases). The TCR originated in a young man in good health. Sequenced: naive CD4+ T cells sorted from blood. The subset: CD45RA+ positively selected. CDR3 in amino acids: CASSDGHKSNQPQHF. In DNA, the CDR3 is TGTGCCAGCAGTGATGGACATAAAAGCAATCAGCCCCAGCATTTT.